This is a list of T cell receptor beta chains from one sample in a study of identical twins. Using its own MiXCR run on the 5' RACE reads, TCRdb lists one record per CDR3 protein. The data show some 590,000 distinct CDR3 sequences, with approximately 9.6% seen just once and around 3.1% held by the top ten. These data also featured in a second study, about yellow fever vaccine responses in identical twins.

Sequencing was done on a sample of PBMCs. These receptors all come from a woman aged 18 to 35 in good health. Both conserved end residues are part of each CDR3. The order of the fields is clone size, V gene, D gene, J gene, CDR3 protein, CDR3 DNA. D genes are given only for firm matches. A row's size may be missing; if present it is once, few, many or a size class.

>-|TRBV7-2|-|TRBJ1-1
CASRMGHANTEAFF
TGTGCCAGCAGAATGGGACACGCGAACACTGAAGCTTTCTTT
>-|TRBV29-1|-|TRBJ2-7
CSVGKSEQYF
TGCAGCGTTGGAAAGAGCGAGCAGTACTTC
>-|TRBV11-1|TRBD2|TRBJ2-7
CASSWTSGGASSYEQYF
TGTGCCAGCAGCTGGACTAGCGGGGGTGCCAGCTCCTACGAGCAGTACTTC
>many|TRBV4-3|-|TRBJ2-7
CASSHAQTLEQYF
TGCGCCAGCAGCCATGCTCAGACCCTCGAGCAGTACTTC
>many|TRBV20-1|-|TRBJ2-2
CSVPSSPTGELFF
TGCAGTGTCCCTTCTAGTCCCACCGGGGAGCTGTTTTTT
>-|TRBV7-9|TRBD2|TRBJ2-3
CASSRRLAGRADTQYF
TGTGCCAGCAGCCGCCGACTAGCGGGACGGGCAGATACGCAGTATTTT
>few|TRBV7-2|TRBD1|TRBJ1-6
CASSWGTGWNSPLHF
TGTGCCAGCAGCTGGGGGACAGGGTGGAATTCACCCCTCCACTTT
>-|TRBV3-1|TRBD1|TRBJ2-5
CASSLTTGSLETQYF
TGTGCCAGCAGCCTTACGACAGGGTCGTTAGAGACCCAGTACTTC
>many|TRBV29-1|TRBD1|TRBJ2-7
CSVQGPGSGQITYEQYF
TGCAGCGTTCAAGGCCCGGGGTCGGGACAGATTACCTACGAGCAGTACTTC
>-|TRBV7-7|-|TRBJ2-5
CASSLEGIRGEETQYF
TGTGCTAGCAGCTTAGAGGGAATAAGGGGAGAAGAGACCCAGTACTTC
>few|TRBV5-1|TRBD2|TRBJ2-3
CASISGGLAGADTQYF
TGCGCCAGCATATCCGGCGGACTAGCGGGAGCAGATACGCAGTATTTT
>few|TRBV7-2|TRBD2|TRBJ2-7
CASSRTSGNYEQYF
TGTGCCAGCAGCCGGACTAGCGGGAACTACGAGCAGTACTTC
>many|TRBV5-5|-|TRBJ1-2
CASSFESAALLLYGYTF
TGTGCCAGCAGCTTCGAGTCAGCCGCGCTGCTCCTCTATGGCTACACCTTC